A single sample is the source of the 16 T cell receptor beta chains below, sequenced in a study of early T cells in non-severe SARS-CoV-2 infection. Each CDR3 protein is one row after TCRdb ran MiXCR on the 5' RACE reads. This repertoire shows about 49,000 distinct CDR3 sequences, around 12% found once; its top ten account for 2.5% to 3%. Sequencing was performed on whole blood, taken at baseline. The receptors stem from an adult who was a healthcare worker with PCR-confirmed SARS-CoV-2 infection or an uninfected control (not recorded which).

This clonotype was counted ten times or more. This rearrangement joins TRBV3-1 to TRBJ2-5, with 7 bases fitting TRBD1. This CDR3 has 14 amino acids. The ends lost 8 bases at V and 2 bases at J; junction bases unmatched: 8. The germline CDR1 and CDR2 sequences are LGHDT and YNNKEL (reference sequence). Here the CDR3 DNA reads TGTGCCAGCGGCCGGGACAGAGATCAAGAGACCCAGTACTTC. Translation: CASGRDRDQETQYF.

This clonotype was observed many times. The gene calls are TRBV7-2 and TRBJ1-5; a weak D match, TRBD1 (6 bases). Looked up from germline, CDR1 is SGHTA and CDR2 is FQGNSA. The germline V and J ends were trimmed by 0 bases and 6 bases, with 12 bases remaining between them. This CDR3 has 15 residues. CDR3 amino acids: CASSLALGGVQPQHF. The CDR3 coding sequence is TGTGCCAGCAGCTTAGCGCTGGGGGGCGTTCAGCCCCAGCATTTT.

This chain connects TRBV4-1 to TRBJ2-7; no firm D call. Germline CDR1 is MGHRA and CDR2 is YSYEKL. Trimming took 1 base from V and 4 from J, leaving 11 bases between them. The CDR3 contains 14 residues. CDR3 sequence reads: CASSQGPHGYEQYF. The CDR3 coding sequence is TGCGCCAGCAGCCAAGGACCACACGGGTACGAGCAGTACTTC.

As concerns this clonotype: It is likely a read error, because the conserved phenylalanine at the end of the CDR3 is missing. V and J are TRBV2 and TRBJ2-7, with 10 positions matching TRBD1. Germline V gives CDR1 SNHLY, CDR2 FYNNEI. This CDR3 is 14 amino acids long. V was clipped by 7 bases and J by 2 bases; unmatched bases: 5. CDR3 nucleotides: TGTGCCAGCAAGGGACAGGGGACGACCTACGAGCAGTACCTC. Amino acids: CASKGQGTTYEQYL.

This chain connects TRBV11-3 to TRBJ2-3; 9 bases align to TRBD1. The CDR3 is 15 amino acids. Germline assignment: CDR1 SGHNT and CDR2 YENEEA. Trimming removed 5 bases from V and 3 bases from J; junction bases left unmatched: 6. The CDR3 DNA reads TGTGCCAGCAGCCGAGGGACAGGGAAGACAGATACGCAGTATTTT. Translating gives CASSRGTGKTDTQYF.

This clonotype was seen a handful of times. This chain uses TRBV20-1 with TRBJ2-7; 8 bases line up with TRBD1. J gave up 5 bases and V 0 bases, and 9 bases lay outside the gene matches. This CDR3 has 15 residues. The germline CDR1 and CDR2 sequences are DFQATT and SNEGSKA (reference sequence). CDR3 amino acids: CSARDTLQGDHEQYF. In DNA form, the CDR3 reads TGCAGTGCTAGAGATACGTTACAGGGGGACCACGAGCAGTACTTC.

This clonotype has ten or more counts. The V and J genes are TRBV28 and TRBJ2-7; D is unclear. This CDR3 contains 16 residues. Trimming shortened V by 6 bases and J by 3 bases, and 21 bases separated the two germline ends. The germline V gene encodes CDR1 MDHEN and CDR2 SYDVKM. The DNA for the CDR3 is TGTGCCAGCAGGACCGAGCTTAAGGGCATCTTCTACGAGCAGTACTTC. As protein: CASRTELKGIFYEQYF.

There are many counts of this clonotype. The chain employs TRBV28 and TRBJ2-6; TRBD1 might be the D (6 bases). The CDR3 extends over 16 amino acids. Germline CDR1 is MDHEN and CDR2 is SYDVKM. The ends were cut back, 4 bases at V and 1 base at J, with 11 bases in the middle. CDR3 residues: CASSSGHESGANVLTF. The CDR3 nucleotides are TGTGCCAGCAGTTCGGGACACGAATCTGGGGCCAACGTCCTGACTTTC.

The V gene is TRBV29-1, the J gene TRBJ2-3; D might be TRBD2 (5 bases). Germline loops: CDR1 SQVTM, CDR2 ANQGSEA. The CDR3 extends over 12 amino acids. The CDR3, as DNA: TGCAGTGGTGGAGGAGACGGGGATACGCAGTATTTT. Translation gives CSGGGDGDTQYF.

This clonotype was counted only a few times. This chain uses TRBV28 with TRBJ1-1; TRBD1 might be the D (6 bases). Germline CDR1 reads MDHEN; CDR2 reads SYDVKM. Deletions cut 5 bases from V and 2 bases from J, with 18 bases between. The CDR3 totals 16 residues. CDR3 protein: CASSPPWAGANTEAFF. The CDR3 nucleotides are TGTGCCAGCAGTCCTCCCTGGGCAGGGGCTAACACTGAAGCTTTCTTT.

This chain joins TRBV11-2 and TRBJ2-7; TRBD1 might be the D (6 bases). CDR1 and CDR2 (germline): SGHAT, FQNNGV. CDR3 length equals 16 residues. Trimming took off 5 bases at V and 5 bases at J, with 22 bases between the two ends. The CDR3 is CASSHSRGNRPNEQYF. CDR3 sequence (DNA): TGTGCCAGCAGCCATTCGAGGGGGAACCGCCCCAACGAGCAGTACTTC.

J is TRBJ2-1 and V is TRBV7-9; D is unclear. V was shortened by 0 bases and J by 8 bases, with 8 bases between the two germline ends. CDR3 length: 13 residues. CDR1 SEHNR and CDR2 FQNEAQ come from the germline V gene (reference sequence). As DNA, the CDR3 is TGTGCCAGCAGCTTAGCGCTTAAGGATGAGCAGTTCTTC. Translated, it gives CASSLALKDEQFF.

This clonotype was counted a few times. The J gene is TRBJ2-2, the V gene TRBV6-2 or TRBV6-3; D gene uncertain. This CDR3 spans 14 amino acids. The V and J ends lost 2 bases and 1 base respectively, with 5 bases between them. The germline CDR1 and CDR2 sequences are MNHEY and SVGEGT. CDR3 amino acids: CASSYTENTGELFF. The CDR3 DNA follows: TGTGCCAGCAGTTACACAGAGAACACCGGGGAGCTGTTTTTT.

In this sample, this clonotype turned up a few times. The chain has TRBV20-1 and TRBJ2-1, with 13 positions matching TRBD2. The CDR3 sequence is 16 residues long. Per germline, CDR1 DFQATT and CDR2 SNEGSKA (reference sequence). The V gene end was trimmed by 0 bases and the J gene end by 6 bases; junction bases not matched to a gene: 5. CDR3 amino acids: CSARDQRTSGSNEQFF. In DNA form, the CDR3 reads TGCAGTGCTAGAGATCAAAGGACTAGCGGGAGCAATGAGCAGTTCTTC.

In this sample, this clonotype turned up a few times. V and J are TRBV28 and TRBJ2-3; D possibly corresponds to TRBD2 (6 bases). The CDR3 length is 15 residues. In germline, CDR1 is MDHEN, CDR2 SYDVKM. Trimming removed 3 bases at V and 6 bases at J, with 16 bases between. CDR3 nucleotides: TGTGCCAGCAGTTTTAGGGGACTTCCCCGTGATACGCAGTATTTT. Protein sequence: CASSFRGLPRDTQYF.

This clonotype has a count of ten or more. This chain links TRBV6-6 with TRBJ2-7, with 8 nucleotides matching TRBD2. V dropped 4 bases and J dropped 2; count of bases not matched to a gene: 10. The germline V gene has CDR1 MNHNY and CDR2 SVGAGI (reference sequence). This CDR3 is 16 amino acids long. This CDR3 reads CASSSSLAGGTYEQYF. DNA for the CDR3: TGTGCCAGCAGTTCTAGTCTAGCGGGCGGTACCTACGAGCAGTACTTC.